Listed here is a single T cell receptor beta chain. The antigen it recognizes is unknown. One base away there is no much larger clone; base qualities are not given. The sample originates from a study of blood T cell repertoires in COVID-19 (dated by TCRdb to the early 2020s). General notes on the study: Samples covering the acute and convalescent phases of COVID-19 were provided by collaborators in the United States, Italy and Spain. The prospective study material was composed of cDNA or gDNA derived from T cells, B-cell-depleted T cells, or PBMCs. Subjects who had been exposed to COVID-19, were actively infected with it, or had recovered from it provided the deeply sampled blood TCRbeta repertoires that made up the dataset. The repertoires were released in a freely available public database meant as a resource for research on the immune response to SARS-CoV-2. Samples were obtained from the ongoing ImmuneRACE study (first 160 participants) and from approximately 1,200 subjects provided by 6 global collaborators. The sample metadata nearly always contained a de-identified subject ID, COVID-19 status, age in years and sex. Where HLA class I and class II types were available, the types were taken from metadata supplied by the sample provider, not from assay-based typing. Paper-wide results and their limitations: The quantity of clinical and demographic metadata differed by source and by participant and was supplied without curation.

Collaborating institutions collected whole blood in K2EDTA tubes following their own protocols. For TCRbeta analysis, collaborators shipped samples in one of three forms: frozen whole blood, isolated PBMCs, or DNA extracted from either of those sample types. TCRbeta CDR3 regions were amplified from genomic DNA using the immunoSEQ Assay, a bias-controlled multiplex PCR. The paper's data handling went like this. Nucleated cell counts per sample were estimated from amplification of reference gene primers within the assay. To quantify the absolute abundance of each unique TCRbeta CDR3 rearrangement, sequence reads were collapsed and filtered. For each sample, productive Simpson clonality was calculated as the square root of Simpson's diversity index across productive rearrangements. Not all clones reach the TCRdb copy of this immuneACCESS table, which keeps in-frame sequences only. Checked studies attribute under half of the gap to unresolved V genes and leave the rest unexplained. V and J calls and clone size follow that table, whereas D and trimming were derived from the DNA. Recorded for this sample are some 73,000 clones; roughly 86% of them occurred a single time. The top ten hold over 10% of the sample.

Sequences LGHDT (CDR1) and YNNKEL (CDR2) are obtained from the germline V gene (reference sequence). The CDR3 sequence holds 15 residues, the cysteine and phenylalanine included. Only CDR3 DNA is held: 45 bases, read in frame from base 1. Germline trimming: 4 bases from V, 4 bases from J; junction bases outside gene matches: 5. Sequencing input: peripheral blood. The V gene is TRBV3-1 (or the pseudogene TRBV3-2) and the J gene is TRBJ2-2; 8 nucleotides in the junction match TRBD1. This sequence originates from a woman aged 60-70 years with acute or convalescent COVID-19. Read as DNA, the sequence is TGTGCCAGCAGCCCCAGGACAGGGCCCACCGGGGAGCTGTTTTTT. Translated, this gives CASSPRTGPTGELFF.